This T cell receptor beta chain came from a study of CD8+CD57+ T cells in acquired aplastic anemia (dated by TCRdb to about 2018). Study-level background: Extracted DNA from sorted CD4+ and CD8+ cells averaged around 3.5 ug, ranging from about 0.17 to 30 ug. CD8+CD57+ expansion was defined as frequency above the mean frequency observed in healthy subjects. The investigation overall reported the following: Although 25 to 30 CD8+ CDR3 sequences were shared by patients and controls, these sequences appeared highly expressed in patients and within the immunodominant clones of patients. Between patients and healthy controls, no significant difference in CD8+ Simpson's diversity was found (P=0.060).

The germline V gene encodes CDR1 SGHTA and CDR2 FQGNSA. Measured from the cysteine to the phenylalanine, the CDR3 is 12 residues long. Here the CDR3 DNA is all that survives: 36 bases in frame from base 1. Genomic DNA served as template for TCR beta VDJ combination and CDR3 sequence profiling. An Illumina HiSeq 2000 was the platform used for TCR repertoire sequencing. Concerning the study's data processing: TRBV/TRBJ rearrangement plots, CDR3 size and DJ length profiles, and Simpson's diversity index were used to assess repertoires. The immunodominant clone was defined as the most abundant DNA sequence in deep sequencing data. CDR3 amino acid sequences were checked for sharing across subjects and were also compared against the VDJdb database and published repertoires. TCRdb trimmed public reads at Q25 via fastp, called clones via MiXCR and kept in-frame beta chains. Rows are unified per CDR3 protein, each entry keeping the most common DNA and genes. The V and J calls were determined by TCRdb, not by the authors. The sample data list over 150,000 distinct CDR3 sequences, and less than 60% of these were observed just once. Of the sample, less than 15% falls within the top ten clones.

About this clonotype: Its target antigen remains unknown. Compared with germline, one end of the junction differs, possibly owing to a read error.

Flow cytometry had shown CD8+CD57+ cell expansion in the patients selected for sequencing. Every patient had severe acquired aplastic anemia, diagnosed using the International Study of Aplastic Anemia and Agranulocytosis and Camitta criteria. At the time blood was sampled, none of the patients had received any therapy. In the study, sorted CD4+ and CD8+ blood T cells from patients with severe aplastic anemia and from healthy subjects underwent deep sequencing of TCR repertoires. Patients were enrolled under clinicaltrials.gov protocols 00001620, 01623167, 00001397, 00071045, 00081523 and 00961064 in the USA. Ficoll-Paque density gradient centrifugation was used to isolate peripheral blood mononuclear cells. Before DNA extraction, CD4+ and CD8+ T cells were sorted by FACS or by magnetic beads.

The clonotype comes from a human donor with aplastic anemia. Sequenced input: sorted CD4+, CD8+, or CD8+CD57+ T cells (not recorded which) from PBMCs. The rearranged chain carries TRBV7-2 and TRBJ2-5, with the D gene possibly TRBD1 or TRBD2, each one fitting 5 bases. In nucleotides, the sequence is TGTGCCAGCAGCCACGTGGATGGGACCCCGTACTTC. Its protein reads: CASSHVDGTPYF.